These T cell receptor beta chains were read from a single sample in a study of radiation and T cells in renal cell carcinoma. Assay: immunoSEQ multiplex PCR; the TCRdb copy retains only in-frame clones and omits some. The sample lists some 110,000 clones; approximately 80% were seen once. The sample in question was blood, obtained from a patient whose treatment included radiotherapy and nephrectomy. Receptor source: a woman aged 60-75 years with renal cell carcinoma. Each CDR3 is given with its conserved first and last residue. The D gene is left open where the match is weak. Size tells how often a clone was seen (once, few, many) or the class of an expanded clone, and some rows leave it out.

DNA	CDR3	D	J	V	size
TGTGCCAGCAGTCCTAGGGACAGGGGGCTATCTGAAGCTTTCTTT	CASSPRDRGLSEAFF	TRBD1	TRBJ1-1	TRBV27	NA
TGTGCCAGCAGCCTAGATGAGCGGACCGAGCAGTACTTC	CASSLDERTEQYF	NA	TRBJ2-7	TRBV13	NA
TGCAGCGCGCCTCGTGGGCCAACGTTAAGGGGTGTGAACACTGAAGCTTTCTTT	CSAPRGPTLRGVNTEAFF	NA	TRBJ1-1	TRBV29-1	NA
TGTGCCAGCAGTCCCGGGACGGGAACCTACGAGCAGTACTTC	CASSPGTGTYEQYF	NA	TRBJ2-7	TRBV2	NA
TGTGCCAGCACCACGACTCGGGCCTGGGCTGGAAACACCATATATTTT	CASTTTRAWAGNTIYF	NA	TRBJ1-3	TRBV2	NA
TGTGCCAGCAGCTTGCAGACTAGCTACAATGAGCAGTTCTTC	CASSLQTSYNEQFF	NA	TRBJ2-1	TRBV5-8	once
TGTGCCAGCAGCTGGCGGACAGGCGTTAATCAGCCCCAGCATTTT	CASSWRTGVNQPQHF	TRBD1	TRBJ1-5	TRBV6-1	NA
TGCGCCAGCAGCTTGGCCCCGGGGGACACTGAAGCTTTCTTT	CASSLAPGDTEAFF	NA	TRBJ1-1	TRBV5-1	few
TGTGCCAGCAGCCTGACAGCATATAATGAAAAACTGTTTTTT	CASSLTAYNEKLFF	NA	TRBJ1-4	TRBV9	NA
TGTGCCAGCTCACCACAACAGGGGGATGGCTACACCTTC	CASSPQQGDGYTF	TRBD1	TRBJ1-2	TRBV18	NA
TGTGCCACCAGCATGGGTACTATCGGTGGCTACACCTTC	CATSMGTIGGYTF	NA	TRBJ1-2	TRBV15	NA
TGTGCCAGTAGTCGACACCCGACAGGTCCGGTCGAAACGTGGAGCACTGAAGCTTTCTTT	CASSRHPTGPVETWSTEAFF	NA	TRBJ1-1	TRBV19	NA
TGTGCCATCAGTGTTACTAGCGGGGGCCAAGAGACCCAGTACTTC	CAISVTSGGQETQYF	TRBD2	TRBJ2-5	TRBV10-3	NA
TGTGCCAGCAGCTTAGGGGACGTCCAAGAGACCCAGTACTTC	CASSLGDVQETQYF	NA	TRBJ2-5	TRBV5-6	NA
TGCGCCAGCAGCTCGTATAATAGCTACTCTGGGGCCAACGTCCTGACTTTC	CASSSYNSYSGANVLTF	NA	TRBJ2-6	TRBV5-1	NA
TGTGCCAGCTCACCAAACGACATCACTGAAGCTTTCTTT	CASSPNDITEAFF	NA	TRBJ1-1	TRBV18	NA
TGTGCCAGTAGTCCGGGACAGCAGAATCAGCCCCAGCATTTT	CASSPGQQNQPQHF	TRBD1	TRBJ1-5	TRBV19	once
TGTGCCAGCAGCTTAGAAGCGGTATTCTACGAGCAGTACTTC	CASSLEAVFYEQYF	NA	TRBJ2-7	TRBV11-2	NA
TGTGCCAGTAGAGTTCGGCGGAGCGCGAACAATGAGCAGTTCTTC	CASRVRRSANNEQFF	NA	TRBJ2-1	TRBV19	NA
TGCGCCAGCAGCCGGGAACAGGCGACCTACAATGAGCAGTTCTTC	CASSREQATYNEQFF	NA	TRBJ2-1	TRBV4-3	NA
TGCGCCAGCGGGTTAGGGGTAGGTGGCTACACCTTC	CASGLGVGGYTF	NA	TRBJ1-2	TRBV10-2	few
TGTGCCAGCAGGACAGGGGATGCTGGGCATTTCTACGAGCAGTACTTC	CASRTGDAGHFYEQYF	NA	TRBJ2-7	TRBV21-1	NA
TGTGCCAGCAGTTCATCAATCACTGCTGAAGCTTTCTTT	CASSSSITAEAFF	NA	TRBJ1-1	TRBV11-2	NA
TGTGCCAGCAGTGGGGGATACAATGAGCAGTTCTTC	CASSGGYNEQFF	NA	TRBJ2-1	TRBV28	NA
TGTGCCAGTACCTCCGTGGGGCAAGGCTATGGCTACACCTTC	CASTSVGQGYGYTF	NA	TRBJ1-2	TRBV19	NA
TGTGCTAGCAGCGTCGGCAGGGAGTACCAAGAGACCCAGTACTTC	CASSVGREYQETQYF	NA	TRBJ2-5	TRBV7-7	NA
TGTGCCAGCAGCTCTCATCCGGGGGATACGCAGTATTTT	CASSSHPGDTQYF	NA	TRBJ2-3	TRBV5-4	NA
TGTGCCAGTAACTCTCTCCTCGGGACAGCGAACACTGAAGCTTTCTTT	CASNSLLGTANTEAFF	TRBD1	TRBJ1-1	TRBV19	NA
TGCGCCAGCAGCCAAGATCTGACTAGCATCTACGAGCAGTACTTC	CASSQDLTSIYEQYF	TRBD2	TRBJ2-7	TRBV4-1	NA
TGTGCCAGCAGCCCAAGCGGGGACAGGGGGGGAAACACCATATATTTT	CASSPSGDRGGNTIYF	TRBD1	TRBJ1-3	TRBV28	once
TGTGCCAGCAGTTACTCGGCAGGGTTGGGCAATCAGCCCCAGCATTTT	CASSYSAGLGNQPQHF	NA	TRBJ1-5	TRBV6-6	NA
TGTGCCAGCAGTTCCTGGGGGAACAGGGGGATGAACACTGAAGCTTTCTTT	CASSSWGNRGMNTEAFF	TRBD1	TRBJ1-1	TRBV28	NA
TGTGCCAGCAGCTTAATTGGCGGAGATACGCAGTATTTT	CASSLIGGDTQYF	NA	TRBJ2-3	TRBV7-8	NA
TGTGCCAGCAGTTACTCTAGTAGCCGTGGGACCGGGGAGCTGTTTTTT	CASSYSSSRGTGELFF	NA	TRBJ2-2	TRBV6-5	few
TGTGCCAGTAGCCCAACAGGGGTTAACTATGGCTACACCTTC	CASSPTGVNYGYTF	TRBD1	TRBJ1-2	TRBV19	NA
TGTGCCAGTAGTATAAGGGGACTAGCGGGGGTTGGAGAGACCCAGTACTTC	CASSIRGLAGVGETQYF	TRBD2	TRBJ2-5	TRBV19	NA
TGTGCCAGTAGGCAACTAGCGGGGGGCGTCGAAGGGACCCAGTACTTC	CASRQLAGGVEGTQYF	TRBD2	TRBJ2-5	TRBV19	few
TGTGCCAGCAGTCACAGGGGGCGGGGGCAGAATCAGCCCCAGCATTTT	CASSHRGRGQNQPQHF	TRBD1	TRBJ1-5	TRBV28	once
TGCGCCAGCAGCTCACTAGCGGGAGGCTCCCAAGAGACCCAGTACTTC	CASSSLAGGSQETQYF	TRBD2	TRBJ2-5	TRBV5-1	NA
TGTGCCAGCAGCCCCCGGACAGGACAGGCGATCACCGGGGAGCTGTTTTTT	CASSPRTGQAITGELFF	TRBD1	TRBJ2-2	TRBV11-3	NA